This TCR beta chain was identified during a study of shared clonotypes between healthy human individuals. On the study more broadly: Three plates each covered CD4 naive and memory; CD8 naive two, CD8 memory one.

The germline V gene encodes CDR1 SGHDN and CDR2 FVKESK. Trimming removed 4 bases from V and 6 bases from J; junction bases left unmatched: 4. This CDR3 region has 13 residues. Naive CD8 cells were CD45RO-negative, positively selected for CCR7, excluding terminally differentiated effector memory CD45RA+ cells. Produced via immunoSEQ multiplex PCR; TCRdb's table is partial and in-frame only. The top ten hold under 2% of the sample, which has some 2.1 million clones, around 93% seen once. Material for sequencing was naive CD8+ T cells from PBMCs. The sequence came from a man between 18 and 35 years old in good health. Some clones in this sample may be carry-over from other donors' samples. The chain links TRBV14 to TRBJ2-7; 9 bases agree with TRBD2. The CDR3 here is CASSPLAGVEQYF. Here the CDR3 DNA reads TGTGCCAGCAGCCCCTTAGCGGGAGTCGAGCAGTACTTC.